This T cell receptor (beta chain) was captured by sequencing in a study of Ad26.COV2.S vaccination and SARS-CoV-2 variants. Background on the study: The Ad26.COV2.S arm of the COV1001 trial was where the donor was placed.

Indicated treatment: around 19 received Ad26.COV2.S at low or high dose, single or two shots; a few received placebo; per-sample allocation not given. Repertoires come from day 63 after the first vaccine or placebo injection. Expression of Wuhan-strain SARS-CoV-2 spike came from the Ad26 vector that formed the vaccine. The data were produced by immunoSEQ multiplex PCR, yet TCRdb's version contains in-frame clones alone and is incomplete. The table includes about 440,000 clones, about nine tenths detected once. Sequenced here: peripheral blood, sampled in a trial of Ad26.COV2.S vaccine versus placebo. The receptor was isolated from a person aged 18 to 59 who received the Ad26.COV2.S COVID-19 vaccine or a placebo.

CDR3 sequence: CASSLERGISSPLHF. The CDR3 nucleotides read TGTGCCAGCAGCTTAGAAAGGGGGATAAGTTCACCCCTCCACTTT. This chain links TRBV7-9 with TRBJ1-6; D is perhaps TRBD1 (6 bases). This CDR3 contains 15 residues. CDR1 is SEHNR, CDR2 FQNEAQ, per germline (reference sequence). V was shortened by 1 base and J by 9 bases, with 13 bases between the two germline ends.